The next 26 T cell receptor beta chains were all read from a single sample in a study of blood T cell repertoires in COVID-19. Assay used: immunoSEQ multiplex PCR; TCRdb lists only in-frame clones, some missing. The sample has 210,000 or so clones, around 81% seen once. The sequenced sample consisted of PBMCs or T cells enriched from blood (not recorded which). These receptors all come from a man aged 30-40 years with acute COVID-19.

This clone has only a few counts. The CDR3 DNA reads TGCGCCAGCAGCTACGGTAGTCTCTCCTACGAGCAGTACTTC. Residues: CASSYGSLSYEQYF. The chain is built from TRBV5-1 and TRBJ2-7; D remains unclear. V was trimmed by 3 bases and J by 0 bases, leaving 10 bases between them. This CDR3 contains 14 residues. CDR1 SGHRS and CDR2 YFSETQ come from the germline V gene.

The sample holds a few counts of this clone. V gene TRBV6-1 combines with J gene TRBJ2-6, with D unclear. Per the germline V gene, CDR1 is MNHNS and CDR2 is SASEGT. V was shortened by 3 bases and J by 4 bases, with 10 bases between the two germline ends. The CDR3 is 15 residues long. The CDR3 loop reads CASSEISAGANVLTF. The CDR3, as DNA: TGTGCCAGCAGTGAGATCAGCGCCGGGGCCAACGTCCTGACTTTC.

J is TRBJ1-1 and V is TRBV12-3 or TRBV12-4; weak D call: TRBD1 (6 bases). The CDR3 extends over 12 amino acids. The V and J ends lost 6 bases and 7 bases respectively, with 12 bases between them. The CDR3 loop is CASSRQQGEAFF. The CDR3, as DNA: TGTGCCAGCAGCCGCCAACAGGGTGAAGCTTTCTTT.

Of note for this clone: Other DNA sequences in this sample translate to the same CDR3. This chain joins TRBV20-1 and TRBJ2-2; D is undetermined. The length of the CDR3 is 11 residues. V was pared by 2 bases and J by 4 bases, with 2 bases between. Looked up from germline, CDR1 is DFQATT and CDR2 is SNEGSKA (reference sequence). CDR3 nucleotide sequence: TGCAGTGCTAGACGCACCGGGGAGCTGTTTTTT. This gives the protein CSARRTGELFF.

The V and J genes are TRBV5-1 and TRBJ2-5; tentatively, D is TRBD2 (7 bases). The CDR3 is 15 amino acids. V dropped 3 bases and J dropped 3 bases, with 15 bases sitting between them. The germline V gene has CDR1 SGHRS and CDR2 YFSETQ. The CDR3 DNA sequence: TGCGCCAGCAGCTCCTTGGGGGGGCGCGAAGAGACCCAGTACTTC. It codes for CASSSLGGREETQYF.

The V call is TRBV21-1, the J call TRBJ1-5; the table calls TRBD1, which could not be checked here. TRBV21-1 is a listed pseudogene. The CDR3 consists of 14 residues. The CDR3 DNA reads TGTGCCAGCAGCAGGGACAGGGGAAGTCAGCCCCAGCATTTT. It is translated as CASSRDRGSQPQHF.

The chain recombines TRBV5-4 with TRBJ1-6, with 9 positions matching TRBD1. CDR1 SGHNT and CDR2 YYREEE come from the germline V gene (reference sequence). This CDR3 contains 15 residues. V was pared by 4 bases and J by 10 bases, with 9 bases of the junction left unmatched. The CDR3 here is CASSGGQGVESPLHF. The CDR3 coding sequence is TGTGCCAGCAGCGGGGGACAGGGAGTAGAATCACCCCTCCACTTT.

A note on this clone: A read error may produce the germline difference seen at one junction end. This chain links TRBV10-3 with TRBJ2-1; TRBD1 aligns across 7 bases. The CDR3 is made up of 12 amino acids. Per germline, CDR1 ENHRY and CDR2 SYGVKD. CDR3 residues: CAISEQGRGLVF. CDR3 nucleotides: TGTGCCATCAGTGAGCAGGGCAGGGGGTTGGTCTTC.

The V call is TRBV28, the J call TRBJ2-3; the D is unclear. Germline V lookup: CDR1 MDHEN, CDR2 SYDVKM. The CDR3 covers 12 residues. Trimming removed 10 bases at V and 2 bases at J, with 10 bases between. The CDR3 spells CATSGATDTQYF. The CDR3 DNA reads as TGTGCCACCTCCGGAGCCACAGATACGCAGTATTTT.

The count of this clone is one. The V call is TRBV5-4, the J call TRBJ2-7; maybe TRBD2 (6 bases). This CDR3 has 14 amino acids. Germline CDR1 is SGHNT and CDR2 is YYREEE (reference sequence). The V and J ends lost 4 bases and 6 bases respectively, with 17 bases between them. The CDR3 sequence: CASSPKSGGSEQYF. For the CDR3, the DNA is TGTGCCAGCAGCCCCAAATCTGGGGGGAGCGAGCAGTACTTC. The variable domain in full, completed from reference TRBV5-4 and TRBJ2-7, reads ETGVTQSPTHLIKTRGQQVTLRCSSQSGHNTVSWYQQALGQGPQFIFQYYREEENGRGNFPPRFSGLQFPNYSSELNVNALELDDSALYLCASSPKSGGSEQYFGPGTRLTVT.

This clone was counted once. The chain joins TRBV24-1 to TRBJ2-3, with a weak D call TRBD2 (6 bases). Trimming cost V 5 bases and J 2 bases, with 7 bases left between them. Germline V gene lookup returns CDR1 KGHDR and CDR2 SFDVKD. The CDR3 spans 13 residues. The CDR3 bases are TGTGCCACCAGTGGGGACTTCACAGATACGCAGTATTTT. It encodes CATSGDFTDTQYF.

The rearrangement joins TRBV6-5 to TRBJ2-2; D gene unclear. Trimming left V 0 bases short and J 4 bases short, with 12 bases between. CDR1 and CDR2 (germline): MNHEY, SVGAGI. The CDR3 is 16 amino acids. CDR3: CASSYSKQILTGELFF. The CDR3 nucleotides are TGTGCCAGCAGTTACTCGAAACAGATCCTCACCGGGGAGCTGTTTTTT.

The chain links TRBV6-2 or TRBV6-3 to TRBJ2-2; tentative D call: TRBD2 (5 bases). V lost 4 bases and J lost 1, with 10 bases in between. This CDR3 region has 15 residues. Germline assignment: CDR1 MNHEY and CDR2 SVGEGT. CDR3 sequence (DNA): TGTGCCAGCAGTTCCATAGCGAGGAACACCGGGGAGCTGTTTTTT. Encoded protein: CASSSIARNTGELFF.

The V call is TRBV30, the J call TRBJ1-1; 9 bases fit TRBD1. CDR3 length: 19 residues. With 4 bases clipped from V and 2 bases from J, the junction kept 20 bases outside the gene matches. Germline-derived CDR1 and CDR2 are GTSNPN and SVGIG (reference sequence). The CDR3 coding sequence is TGTGCCTGGATTACGAAAACCCGGGACAGGGTAATCGGTAACACTGAAGCTTTCTTT. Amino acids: CAWITKTRDRVIGNTEAFF.

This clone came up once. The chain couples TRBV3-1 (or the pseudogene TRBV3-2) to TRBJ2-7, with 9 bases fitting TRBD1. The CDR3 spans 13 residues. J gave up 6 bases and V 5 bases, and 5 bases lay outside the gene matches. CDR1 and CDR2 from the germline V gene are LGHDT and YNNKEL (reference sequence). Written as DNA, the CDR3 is TGTGCCAGCAGCACAGGGGGCAGGAGCGAGCAGTACTTC. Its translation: CASSTGGRSEQYF.

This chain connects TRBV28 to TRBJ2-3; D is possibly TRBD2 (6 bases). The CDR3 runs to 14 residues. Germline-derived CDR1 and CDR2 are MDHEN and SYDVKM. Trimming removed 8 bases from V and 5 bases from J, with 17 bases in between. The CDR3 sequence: CASGRRGAGDTQYF. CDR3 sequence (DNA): TGTGCCAGCGGTCGGCGCGGGGCGGGAGATACGCAGTATTTT.

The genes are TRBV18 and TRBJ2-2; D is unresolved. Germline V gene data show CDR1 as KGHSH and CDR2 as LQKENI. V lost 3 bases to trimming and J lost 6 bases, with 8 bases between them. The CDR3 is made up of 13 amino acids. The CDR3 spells CASSPREPGELFF. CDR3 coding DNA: TGTGCCAGCTCACCCCGAGAACCCGGGGAGCTGTTTTTT.

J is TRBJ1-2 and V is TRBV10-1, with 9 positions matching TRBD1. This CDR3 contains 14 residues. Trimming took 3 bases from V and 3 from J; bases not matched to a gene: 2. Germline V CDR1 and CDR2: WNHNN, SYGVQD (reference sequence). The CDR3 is CASSETGGDYGYTF. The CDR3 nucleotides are TGCGCCAGCAGTGAAACAGGGGGCGACTATGGCTACACCTTC.

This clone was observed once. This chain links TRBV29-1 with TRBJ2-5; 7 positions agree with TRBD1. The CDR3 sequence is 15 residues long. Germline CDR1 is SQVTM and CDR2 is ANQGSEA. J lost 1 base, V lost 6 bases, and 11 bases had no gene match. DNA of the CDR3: TGCAGCGTGAAGGCGACAGGGATGAGCCAAGAGACCCAGTACTTC. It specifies CSVKATGMSQETQYF.

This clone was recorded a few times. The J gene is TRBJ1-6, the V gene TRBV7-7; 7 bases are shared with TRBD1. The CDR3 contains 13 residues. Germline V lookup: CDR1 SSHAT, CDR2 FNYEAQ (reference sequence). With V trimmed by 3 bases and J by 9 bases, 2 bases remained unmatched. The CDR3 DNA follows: TGTGCCAGCAGCTTCGACAGGGTTTCACCCCTCCACTTT. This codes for CASSFDRVSPLHF.

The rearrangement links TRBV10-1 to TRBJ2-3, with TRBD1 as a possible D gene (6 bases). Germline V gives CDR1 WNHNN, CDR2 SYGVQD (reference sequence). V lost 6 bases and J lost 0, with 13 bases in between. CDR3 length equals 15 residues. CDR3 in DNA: TGCGCCAGCAGACCTGACAGGAGTAGCACAGATACGCAGTATTTT. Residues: CASRPDRSSTDTQYF.

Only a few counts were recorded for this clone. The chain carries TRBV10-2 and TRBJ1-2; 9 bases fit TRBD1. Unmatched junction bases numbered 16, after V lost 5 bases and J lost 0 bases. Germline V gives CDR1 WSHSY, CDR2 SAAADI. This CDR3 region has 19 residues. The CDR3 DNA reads TGCGCCAGCAGTAGTAGGACCACAGGGGGCCAAGGAGCTAACTATGGCTACACCTTC. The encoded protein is CASSSRTTGGQGANYGYTF.

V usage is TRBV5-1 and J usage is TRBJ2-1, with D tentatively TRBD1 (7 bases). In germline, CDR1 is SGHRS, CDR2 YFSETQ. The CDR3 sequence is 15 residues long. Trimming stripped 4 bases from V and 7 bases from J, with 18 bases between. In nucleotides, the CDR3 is TGCGCCAGCAGCGCCGCCGGGGGACAGTGGAATGAGCAGTTCTTC. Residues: CASSAAGGQWNEQFF.

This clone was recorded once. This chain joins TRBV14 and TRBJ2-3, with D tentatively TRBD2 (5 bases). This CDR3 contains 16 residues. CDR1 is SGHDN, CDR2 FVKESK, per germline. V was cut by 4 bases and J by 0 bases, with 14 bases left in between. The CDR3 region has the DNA TGTGCCAGCAGCCCCCTCCTCCGGGGAAGCACAGATACGCAGTATTTT. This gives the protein CASSPLLRGSTDTQYF.

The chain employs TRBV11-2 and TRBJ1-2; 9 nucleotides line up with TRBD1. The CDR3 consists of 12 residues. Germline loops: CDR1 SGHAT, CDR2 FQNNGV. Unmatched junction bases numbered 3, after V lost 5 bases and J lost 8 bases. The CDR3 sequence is CASSRDRVGYTF. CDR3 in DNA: TGTGCCAGCAGCCGGGACAGGGTAGGCTACACCTTC.

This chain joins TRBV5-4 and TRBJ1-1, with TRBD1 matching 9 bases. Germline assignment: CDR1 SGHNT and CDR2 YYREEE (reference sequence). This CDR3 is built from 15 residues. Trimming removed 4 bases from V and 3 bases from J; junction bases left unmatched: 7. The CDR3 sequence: CASSKGDREDTEAFF. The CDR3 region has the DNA TGTGCCAGCAGCAAAGGGGACAGGGAGGACACTGAAGCTTTCTTT.